This TCR beta chain was obtained from a study of T-cell reconstitution after alpha-beta-depleted transplantation in children. Germline values: CDR1 SEHNR, CDR2 FQNEAQ (reference sequence). This CDR3 contains 15 residues. V gave up 1 base and J gave up 1 base, with 8 bases separating them. There are many counts of this clonotype. Its antigen is undetermined. This sample's TCRbeta library carried unique molecular identifier barcodes. TCRdb re-called the PCR reads through MiXCR, storing one row per CDR3 protein. The data show 200,000 to 250,000 distinct CDR3 sequences, approximately 11% seen once. Study results and limitations: Several hundred rapidly expanded clones from non-depleted graft cells reportedly supplied alpha-beta T cells about two months post-transplant. High day-60 TCRbeta diversity in some patients came from surviving recipient T cells and thymic progenitors. One year post-transplant, T-cell counts and diversity were largely derived from T cells produced anew.

This material consisted of PBMCs, taken before TCRalphabeta/CD19-depleted stem cell transplant. This receptor was obtained from a child in the first two years of life with acute myeloid leukemia, due to receive a stem cell transplant. The genes are TRBV7-9 and TRBJ1-5; maybe TRBD1 (5 bases). CDR3 in amino acids: CASSLGAGSNQPQHF. CDR3 nucleotides: TGTGCCAGCAGCTTAGGGGCAGGGAGCAATCAGCCCCAGCATTTT. Full variable domain (outside the CDR3, taken from reference TRBV7-9 and TRBJ1-5): DTGVSQNPRHKITKRGQNVTFRCDPISEHNRLYWYRQTLGQGPEFLTYFQNEAQLEKSRLLSDRFSAERPKGSFSTLEIQRTEQGDSAMYLCASSLGAGSNQPQHFGDGTRLSIL.